Listed below are T cell receptor beta chains from one sample, sequenced in a study of cytomegalovirus exposure and HLA in healthy donors. Method: immunoSEQ multiplex PCR; TCRdb's copy keeps in-frame clones and lacks some. The sample carries under 200,000 clones, around 62% recorded once. The sample taken for sequencing was PBMCs. Receptors originate from a man in his forties in good health and CMV-seronegative. CDR3s include the opening cysteine and the closing phenylalanine or tryptophan. The D gene is left open where the match is weak. A clone size is listed for some rows: how often the clone was seen (once, few, many), or a class if it is expanded.

>TRBD2|TRBJ2-1|NA|TRBV5-1
CASISVPGLAGGVRNEQFF
TGCGCCAGCATCTCTGTCCCGGGACTAGCGGGAGGGGTGAGGAATGAGCAGTTCTTC
>TRBD2|TRBJ2-3|NA|TRBV27
CASSLLLAGGDTQYF
TGTGCCAGCAGTTTATTACTAGCGGGGGGAGATACGCAGTATTTT
>NA|TRBJ1-2|few|TRBV13
CASSFGGEAYGYTF
TGTGCCAGCAGCTTTGGAGGGGAAGCCTATGGCTACACCTTC
>NA|TRBJ1-2|NA|TRBV6-1
CASSLQGTPNYGYTF
TGTGCCAGCAGTCTACAGGGAACCCCTAACTATGGCTACACCTTC
>TRBD1|TRBJ1-6|NA|TRBV6-6
CASFRDRNNSPLHF
TGTGCCAGCTTCCGGGACAGGAATAATTCACCCCTCCACTTT
>TRBD2|TRBJ2-2|few|TRBV9
CASSAHLAGENTGELFF
TGTGCCAGCAGCGCCCACCTAGCGGGGGAGAACACCGGGGAGCTGTTTTTT
>NA|TRBJ2-2|NA|TRBV27
CASSFGGTGELFF
TGTGCCAGCAGTTTCGGAGGCACCGGGGAGCTGTTTTTT
>NA|TRBJ2-3|NA|TRBV19
CASSGRALSYTQYF
TGTGCCAGTAGCGGCAGGGCCCTATCATATACGCAGTATTTT
>NA|TRBJ1-1|NA|TRBV7-9
CSSSLVSAEGSGAFF
TGTTCCAGCAGCTTAGTGAGCGCGGAGGGATCTGGAGCTTTCTTT
>TRBD1|TRBJ2-2|few|TRBV7-9
CSSSKQGALNTGELFF
TGTTCCAGCAGCAAACAGGGGGCATTGAACACCGGGGAGCTGTTTTTT
>TRBD2|TRBJ2-2|few|TRBV9
CASSVLAGGTGELFF
TGTGCCAGCAGCGTCCTAGCGGGAGGAACCGGGGAGCTGTTTTTT
>NA|TRBJ1-1|few|TRBV29-1
CSVAQFYTEAFF
TGCAGCGTTGCTCAATTCTATACTGAAGCTTTCTTT
>TRBD1|TRBJ2-5|NA|TRBV4-2
CASSQDPRGLGTQYF
TGTGCCAGCAGCCAAGATCCCAGGGGGCTGGGGACCCAGTACTTC
>TRBD2|TRBJ2-7|NA|TRBV5-1
CASSLRLAGGYYEQYF
TGCGCCAGCAGCTTGCGACTAGCGGGAGGATACTACGAGCAGTACTTC
>TRBD2|TRBJ2-1|few|TRBV6-5
CASSRGLGGNEQFF
TGTGCCAGCAGTCGGGGACTAGGAGGCAATGAGCAGTTCTTC
>NA|TRBJ1-4|NA|TRBV28
CASNGGANEKLFF
TGTGCCAGCAACGGGGGTGCCAATGAAAAACTGTTTTTT
>NA|TRBJ2-7|NA|TRBV7-8
CASSFPSSEQYF
TGTGCCAGCAGCTTCCCCTCCAGCGAGCAGTACTTC
>TRBD1|TRBJ2-5|many|TRBV7-9
CASSLAGTGPETQYF
TGTGCCAGCAGCTTAGCGGGGACAGGACCAGAGACCCAGTACTTC
>NA|TRBJ2-5|NA|TRBV10-3
CAISRGDQETQYF
TGTGCCATCAGCAGGGGCGATCAAGAGACCCAGTACTTC
>NA|TRBJ2-7|NA|TRBV2
CASMRAGSYEQYF
TGTGCCAGCATGAGGGCAGGCTCCTACGAGCAGTACTTC
>NA|TRBJ2-7|NA|TRBV6-1
CASSESAGPYEQYF
TGTGCCAGCAGTGAAAGTGCAGGGCCTTACGAGCAGTACTTC
>NA|TRBJ2-7|NA|TRBV28
CASSLLAVAYEQYF
TGTGCCAGCAGTTTATTGGCCGTGGCCTACGAGCAGTACTTC
>TRBD1|TRBJ1-5|once|TRBV15
CATSRRDRGINQPQHF
TGTGCCACCAGCAGGCGGGACAGGGGCATCAATCAGCCCCAGCATTTT
>NA|TRBJ2-5|NA|TRBV12-2
CASRSIHRAPIGTQYF
TGTGCAAGTCGCTCTATTCACAGGGCCCCGATCGGGACCCAGTACTTC
>TRBD1|TRBJ2-1|NA|TRBV11-3
CASSLEGDRGNNEQFF
TGTGCCAGCAGCTTAGAAGGGGACAGGGGGAACAATGAGCAGTTCTTC
>TRBD1|TRBJ2-7|NA|TRBV7-9
CASSSVAGGMYF
TGTGCCAGCAGCTCTGTGGCAGGGGGCATGTACTTC
>TRBD1|TRBJ1-4|once|TRBV11-1
CASSARQGLLEKLFF
TGTGCCAGCAGCGCTCGACAGGGACTTCTTGAAAAACTGTTTTTT
>TRBD1|TRBJ2-7|NA|TRBV10-3
CAISESRGGQGQGYF
TGTGCCATCAGTGAGTCGAGAGGAGGACAGGGACAAGGGTACTTC
>NA|TRBJ1-1|few|TRBV28
CWGTWAKGTEAFF
TGCTGGGGGACATGGGCAAAGGGGACTGAAGCTTTCTTT
>TRBD1|TRBJ2-3|NA|TRBV2
CASSEGRGPTDTQYF
TGTGCCAGCAGTGAAGGTAGGGGGCCTACAGATACGCAGTATTTT
>NA|TRBJ2-1|NA|TRBV5-1
CASASAQGLVNEQFF
TGCGCCAGCGCTTCTGCGCAGGGTTTAGTCAATGAGCAGTTCTTC
>NA|TRBJ2-1|NA|TRBV7-9
CASSLPADFGEQFF
TGTGCCAGCAGCTTACCGGCGGATTTTGGGGAGCAGTTCTTC
>NA|TRBJ1-2|NA|TRBV4-3
CASSQDPRDYGYTF
TGCGCCAGCAGCCAAGATCCCAGGGACTATGGCTACACCTTC
>TRBD2|TRBJ2-7|once|TRBV6-5
CASISGTTYEQYF
TGTGCCAGCATTAGCGGGACTACCTACGAGCAGTACTTC
>TRBD1|TRBJ2-5|once|TRBV7-9
CASSQGQGWETQYF
TGTGCCAGCAGCCAAGGACAGGGCTGGGAGACCCAGTACTTC
>NA|TRBJ1-2|NA|TRBV30
CAWSVSGRNGYTF
TGTGCCTGGAGTGTAAGTGGGAGGAATGGCTACACCTTC
>TRBD2|TRBJ2-7|NA|TRBV5-4
CASSVLTSGSYEQYF
TGTGCCAGCAGCGTCCTGACTAGCGGGAGCTACGAGCAGTACTTC
>TRBD1|TRBJ2-4|NA|TRBV9
CASSVAPTGETKNIQYF
TGTGCCAGCAGCGTAGCTCCAACAGGGGAAACCAAAAACATTCAGTACTTC
>TRBD1|TRBJ2-7|NA|TRBV15
CATSREYGQGLYEQYF
TGTGCCACCAGCAGAGAATACGGACAGGGACTCTACGAGCAGTACTTC
>NA|TRBJ1-1|NA|TRBV6-4
CASSAEENTEAFF
TGTGCCAGCAGTGCGGAGGAGAACACTGAAGCTTTCTTT
>TRBD2|TRBJ2-3|few|TRBV19
CASSMEPGLAGGRDGTDTQYF
TGTGCCAGTAGTATGGAACCGGGACTAGCGGGAGGTAGGGATGGCACAGATACGCAGTATTTT
>NA|TRBJ1-5|NA|TRBV28
CASSLNRDQPQHF
TGTGCCAGCAGTTTAAACAGGGATCAGCCCCAGCATTTT
>TRBD2|TRBJ2-7|NA|TRBV6-5
CASSYVQGGDEQYF
TGTGCCAGCAGTTACGTTCAGGGAGGGGACGAGCAGTACTTC
>NA|TRBJ1-2|NA|TRBV5-1
CASSPSGTYNYGYTF
TGCGCCAGCAGCCCGTCAGGAACGTACAACTATGGCTACACCTTC
>TRBD1|TRBJ2-3|few|TRBV29-1
CSGGQGIRDTQYF
TGCAGCGGGGGACAGGGAATCCGAGATACGCAGTATTTT
>TRBD1|TRBJ1-3|NA|TRBV4-1
CASSQVVDRALIGTIYF
TGCGCCAGCAGCCAAGTGGTAGACAGGGCGCTAATCGGCACCATATATTTT
>NA|TRBJ1-4|few|TRBV5-6
CASSLVGQGNEKLFF
TGTGCCAGCAGCTTGGTCGGCCAGGGAAATGAAAAACTGTTTTTT
>NA|TRBJ1-4|NA|TRBV28
CASSPSDRLYEKLFF
TGTGCCAGCAGTCCATCCGACAGGTTGTATGAAAAACTGTTTTTT
>TRBD2|TRBJ2-3|NA|TRBV7-3
CASSLKGTRADTQYF
TGTGCCAGCAGCTTAAAGGGGACTAGGGCAGATACGCAGTATTTT
>TRBD2|TRBJ2-1|NA|TRBV19
CASALAGYNEQFF
TGTGCCAGTGCCCTAGCGGGCTACAATGAGCAGTTCTTC
>TRBD2|TRBJ2-7|few|TRBV6-6
CASSYSATSGNEQYF
TGTGCCAGCAGTTACTCGGCGACTAGCGGTAACGAGCAGTACTTC
>TRBD2|TRBJ2-6|NA|TRBV5-1
CASSLAASGYSGANVLTF
TGCGCCAGCAGCTTGGCCGCTAGCGGATACTCTGGGGCCAACGTCCTGACTTTC
>NA|TRBJ2-7|few|TRBV7-6
CASSSIPYEQYF
TGTGCCAGCAGCTCCATTCCCTACGAGCAGTACTTC
>TRBD1|TRBJ1-3|NA|TRBV9
CASSVEGRGTGNTIYF
TGTGCCAGCAGCGTAGAGGGCAGGGGGACTGGAAACACCATATATTTT
>NA|TRBJ1-5|NA|TRBV30
CAWSGGFNQPQHF
TGTGCCTGGAGTGGAGGCTTCAATCAGCCCCAGCATTTT
>NA|TRBJ1-4|few|TRBV6-6
CASTLRVGEKLFF
TGTGCCAGCACCCTACGGGTGGGTGAAAAACTGTTTTTT
>TRBD2|TRBJ2-3|NA|TRBV4-2
CASSQRAPTRGVWDTQYF
TGTGCCAGCAGCCAGCGAGCACCGACGCGGGGGGTCTGGGATACGCAGTATTTT